The T cell receptor (beta chain) described here comes from a study of cytomegalovirus exposure and HLA in healthy donors (dated by TCRdb to about 2017). Broadly, across the study: An earlier analysis of approximately 640 of the donors reported approximately 290 Gb of sequence data and 120 million or so unique TCR beta sequences from 150 million to 200 million T cells. Class I and class II HLA loci were covered by the typing at four-digit resolution. The study profiled the T cell repertoires of fewer than 850 subjects by immunosequencing and related them to cytomegalovirus serostatus. Genome-wide SNP genotypes for about 65% of the roughly 700 donors were used in a later genetic analysis, which treated that subset as a discovery cohort. Besides the first cohort of approximately 710 subjects, a separate validation cohort made up of 120 different subjects was used. The later analysis used no new phenotypic data to find candidate immune exposures, relying instead on TCR beta sequences and their occurrence across donors. Alongside the repertoire data, information on donor age, sex, ethnicity and CMV serostatus was compiled. Typing coverage differed by locus: A, B, C, DRB1 and DQB1 were typed in about 629-640 donors, DQA1 in approximately 520, DPA1 in roughly 590, and DPB1 in 450 to 480. The study aimed to test whether signatures of past pathogen exposure could be identified by cataloging public T cell receptors. To study patterns of TCR occurrence, a later analysis re-analyzed previously published TCR beta repertoires from 550 to 800 donors and added high-resolution HLA genotyping. Among 300 to 500 genotyped donors of the cohort, an average of roughly 230,000 unique TCR beta nucleotide sequences was sequenced per donor, of which about 19% were non-productive. Every discovery cohort repertoire had been produced on one sequencing platform. To decide whether each TCR beta V gene segment behaved as functional or pseudogenic, an earlier analysis of some 580 of the donors relied on high-throughput TCR beta sequencing. Roughly 300 gigabases of sequencing data and tens of millions of unique TCR sequences made up an early release that covered fewer than 650 HLA-typed donors. Among the approximately 430 genotyped donors, 75% to 90% belonged to the genetic ancestry cluster associated with self-reported Caucasian donors. The study combined high-throughput TCR immunosequencing, statistical association of individual TCRs with disease status, and machine learning to predict cytomegalovirus infection status. Roughly five DR-DQ haplotypes were handled as single units for association and clustering, since linkage in the cohort was strong. The investigation overall reported the following: This cohort had only TCR beta chains sequenced, and the lack of alpha or paired-chain data limited which features could be detected. Correlated functional status among segregating V segments might reflect linkage disequilibrium, but an unknown experimental factor could not be ruled out. In vitro tests confirmed that a few of the cytomegalovirus-associated TCR beta chains recognize cytomegalovirus antigens. A further reported finding was that TCR beta sequences accurately predicted the HLA-A and HLA-B alleles for most subjects in the first cohort. According to a later analysis, parvovirus B19, influenza, CMV and Epstein-Barr virus appeared linked to several top co-occurrence clusters. Strong co-occurrence of HLA alleles, especially DR and DQ, made assigning TCR associations to individual alleles difficult. While some public TCRs were present in many individuals, most TCR sequences turned up only very rarely across donors. The study gave a list of some 150 TCR beta chains associated with cytomegalovirus. HLA typing was unavailable for some donors at each locus, so association tests used only the typed subset. A later analysis associated about 17,000 TCR beta sequences with specific HLA alleles at a false discovery rate of 0.05. Some IMGT-functional V segments, including TRBV6-2 and TRBV6-3, could not be told apart with the 87-base-pair reads, so those segments were excluded. A later analysis found that HLA-associated TCR beta chains were more clonally expanded and had lower generation probabilities than equally common non-associated chains. A later analysis found that TCR association rates varied across HLA loci, with DRB1 alleles showing the most associated TCRs and HLA-C alleles the fewest. In both the original and validation cohorts, the classifier was reported to diagnose cytomegalovirus status with high specificity and sensitivity. According to the authors, the approach could potentially be generalized to other disease states and immunological phenotypes. Seventeen rarely observed V segments, including chromosome 9 orphons, were excluded from the earlier analysis of approximately 500 of the donors because counts were too low. In an earlier analysis of a few hundred of the donors, most TCR beta V segments were observed in productive rearrangements about 90% or about 30% of the time, broadly matching IMGT annotations. The sequencing pipeline was judged likely to have produced a cluster of highly shared sequence variants as a technical artifact. Presence/absence analyses assumed roughly uniform sequencing depth across donors, an assumption that may not hold. In a later genetic analysis, a missense DCLRE1C variant was associated with V-gene and J-gene trimming of TCR beta chains, and the association was replicated in an independent cohort. A later analysis found that most CMV-associated TCR beta chains appeared HLA-restricted, with HLA associations seemingly driven largely by CMV exposure. According to a later genetic analysis, donors in an Asian-associated ancestry cluster had fewer N-insertions in productive TCRs than the roughly 670-donor mean. For the cohort, immune exposure information was limited to CMV serostatus.

Library preparation used the immunoSEQ multiplex PCR assay. For the multiplex PCR, a mixture combining 60 forward primers for TCR Vbeta segments and 13 reverse primers for TCR Jbeta segments was used. The CDR3 region of rearranged TCR beta genes was amplified from genomic DNA with a multiplex PCR assay. On the Illumina HiSeq System, the amplified TCR beta libraries were sequenced as 87-base-pair reads. The authors processed their data as follows. A later analysis tallied roughly 80 million unique TCR beta chains across the 666 repertoires, and around 9.9 million of those chains were shared by two or more donors. To remove PCR and sequencing errors, raw reads were error-corrected and collapsed into unique sequences using a nearest-neighbor algorithm that merged closely related sequences. To assign V, D and J gene segments, CDR3 sequences were aligned to IMGT reference sequences. For a sequence to be retained, a match of at least six nucleotides to both a V gene segment and a J gene segment was required. Rearrangements were classified as productive when the CDR3 lacked stop codons and remained in frame with V and J, and all other rearrangements were classified as non-productive. CDR3 was defined by IMGT convention, running from the second conserved V-encoded cysteine to the conserved J-encoded phenylalanine. Sequences without an unambiguous match to a single V gene segment were excluded from the earlier analysis of approximately 560 of the donors. In an earlier analysis of 587 of the donors, V segments were called functional above 56.7% productive rearrangements and were called segregating when the between-donor standard deviation exceeded 5%. To diagnose cytomegalovirus status from the catalog of TCR beta chain sequences, a statistical classification framework was built. A later analysis assigned V and J genes by comparing TCR nucleotide sequences with IMGT/GENE-DB human TR gene sequences. In a later analysis, CDR3 sequences and most-parsimonious VDJ recombination scenarios were assigned using the TCRdist pipeline. In a later analysis, every TCR beta chain was defined by the combination of its CDR3 amino acid sequence and its V-gene family, and reads without a unique V-gene family were dropped. As a way to deal with suspected cross-contamination and a sequencing artifact, a later analysis dropped 592 nucleotide sequences that were highly shared and had low generation probability. For each public chain, a later analysis derived a clonal expansion index from normalized ranks of inferred template counts within each repertoire. In a later analysis, generation probabilities were computed with a VDJ recombination model fitted to out-of-frame rearrangements, and the resulting probabilities were checked against IGoR. Hypergeometric tests were used in a later analysis to score TCR-TCR, TCR-HLA and TCR-CMV co-occurrence, with a repertoire-size bias correction applied to the TCR pairs. A later analysis estimated false discovery rates by permuting HLA or CMV assignments 20 times. In a later analysis, co-occurring TCRs were grouped using DBSCAN, with TCRdist sequence similarity added in when clustering inside HLA-allele-positive subsets. For co-occurrence clustering, repertoires with fewer than 30,000 or more than 120,000 public chains were excluded, along with 5 or 6 repertoires with anomalous nucleotide sharing. TCRdb carries this immuneACCESS record with in-frame sequences only. Its versions omit some clonotypes, under half of them owing to an unresolved V gene in the studies checked, with the rest unexplained. The DNA gave D and trimming, while V, J and clone size come from that table. This sample has about 140,000 clones in its table, and 70% to 80% of those were observed once. The top ten clones comprise around 10% of the sample.

From the cysteine through the phenylalanine, the CDR3 covers 17 amino acids. The entry retains the CDR3 DNA only, 51 bases that are in frame from base 1. V is trimmed back by 3 bases and J by 1 base, and the junction contains 10 bases that no gene match accounts for. The germline V gene yields KGHSH for CDR1 and LQKENI for CDR2. In the case of this clone: Which antigen it targets is not known. No much larger clone is present one base from it, and per-base qualities are unavailable.

The cohort comprised 666 healthy bone marrow donors. All cohort members were sampled while nominally healthy, although unrecorded immune exposures were likely present. The donor was CMV seropositive and belonged to the group of 250 to 300 seropositive cohort members. Each donor provided a peripheral blood sample, and peripheral blood mononuclear cells were used for TCR beta sequencing. The Qiagen DNeasy Blood Extraction Kit was used to extract genomic DNA from the blood cell samples. This sequence originates from a woman aged 45-65 years in good health and CMV-seropositive. Sequencing was carried out using PBMCs. Recombination joined TRBV18 with TRBJ1-1; 8 bases in between match TRBD1. The encoded CDR3 is CASSPASIDRGNTEAFF. The sequenced DNA: TGTGCCAGCTCACCCGCTTCTATTGACAGGGGGAACACTGAAGCTTTCTTT. The CDR3, completed at both ends by the reference TRBV18 and TRBJ1-1 genes, gives the full variable domain NAGVMQNPRHLVRRRGQEARLRCSPMKGHSHVYWYRQLPEEGLKFMVYLQKENIIDESGMPKERFSAEFPKEGPSILRIQQVVRGDSAAYFCASSPASIDRGNTEAFFGQGTRLTVV.